This entry is about one T cell receptor (beta chain). This sample is drawn from a study of shared T cell receptors in the human thymus. The method was immunoSEQ multiplex PCR; TCRdb's version includes in-frame clones alone and lacks a portion of them. The sample lists 450,000 to 650,000 clones; approximately 78% were seen once. Looked up from germline, CDR1 is ENHRY and CDR2 is SYGVKD. CDR3 length equals 12 residues. V was clipped by 4 bases and J by 5 bases; unmatched bases: 2. These data also featured in a second study, about human thymus T cells. That source notes: Obtained as resections during corrective heart surgery, the thymus tissue was then studied.

This clonotype was sampled from a boy under two years old with a congenital heart defect. What was sequenced was thymocytes. The rearrangement links TRBV10-3 to TRBJ2-7; 7 bases line up with TRBD2. CDR3 region: CAISGAGDEQYF. The CDR3 DNA is TGTGCCATCAGTGGGGCGGGGGACGAGCAGTACTTC.